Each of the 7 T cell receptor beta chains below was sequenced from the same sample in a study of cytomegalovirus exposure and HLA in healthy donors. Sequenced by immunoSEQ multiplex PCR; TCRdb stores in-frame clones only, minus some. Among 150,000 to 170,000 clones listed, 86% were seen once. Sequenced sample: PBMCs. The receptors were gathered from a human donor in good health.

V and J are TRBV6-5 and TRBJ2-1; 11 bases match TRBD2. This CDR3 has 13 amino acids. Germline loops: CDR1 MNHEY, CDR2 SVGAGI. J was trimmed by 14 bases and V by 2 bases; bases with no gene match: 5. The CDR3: CASSYRTSGYKFF. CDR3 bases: TGTGCCAGCAGTTACCGGACTAGCGGGTATAAGTTCTTC.

The CDR3 DNA follows: TGTGCCAGCAGTGACTCGATGAAAAAAAGACAGGGTCCTAATTATAGCAATCAGCCCCAGCATTTT. It specifies CASSDSMKKRQGPNYSNQPQHF. The V gene is TRBV6-4, the J gene TRBJ1-5; 7 nucleotides match TRBD1. J gave up 0 bases and V 0 bases, and 20 bases lay outside the gene matches. Germline CDR1 MRHNA, CDR2 SNTAGT. CDR3 length equals 22 residues.

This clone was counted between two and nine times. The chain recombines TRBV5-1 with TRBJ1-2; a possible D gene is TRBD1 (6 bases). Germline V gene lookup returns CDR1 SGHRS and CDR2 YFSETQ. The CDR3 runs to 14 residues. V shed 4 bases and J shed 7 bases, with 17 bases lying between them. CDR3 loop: CASSTETGNGGYTF. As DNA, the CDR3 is TGCGCCAGCAGCACGGAAACAGGGAATGGTGGCTACACCTTC.

CDR3 coding DNA: TGTGCCAGCAGTGACGGACTGTTTTCGGGTACGCAGTATTTT. Amino acids: CASSDGLFSGTQYF. The rearrangement uses TRBV25-1 and TRBJ2-3; D possibly corresponds to TRBD2 (5 bases). The CDR3 covers 14 residues. Trimming took 3 bases from V and 8 from J, leaving 15 bases between them. From germline, CDR1 is MGHDK and CDR2 SYGVNS.

This CDR3 reads CASSNTWQGSHYEQYF. The CDR3 coding sequence is TGTGCCAGCAGCAATACGTGGCAGGGAAGCCACTACGAGCAGTACTTC. The V call is TRBV13, the J call TRBJ2-7; TRBD1 might be the D (5 bases). CDR1 is PRHDT and CDR2 is FYEKMQ in the germline V gene (reference sequence). The CDR3 totals 16 residues. Trimming stripped 5 bases from V and 3 bases from J, with 20 bases between.

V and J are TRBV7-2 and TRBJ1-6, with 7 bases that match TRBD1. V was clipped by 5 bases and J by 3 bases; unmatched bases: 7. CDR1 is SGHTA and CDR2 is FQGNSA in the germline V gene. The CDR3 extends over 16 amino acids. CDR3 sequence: CASSREQGGYNSPLHF. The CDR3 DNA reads TGTGCCAGCAGCCGAGAGCAGGGGGGCTATAATTCACCCCTCCACTTT.

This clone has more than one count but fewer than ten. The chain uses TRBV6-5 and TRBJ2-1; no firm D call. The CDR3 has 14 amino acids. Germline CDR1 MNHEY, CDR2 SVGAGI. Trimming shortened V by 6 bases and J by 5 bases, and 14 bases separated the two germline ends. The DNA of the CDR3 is TGTGCCAGCAGCCCTGGAGCCAAGAACAATGAGCAGTTCTTC. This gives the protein CASSPGAKNNEQFF.